This T cell receptor (beta chain) was captured in a study of T cells in Graves' hyperthyroidism and ophthalmopathy. Study results and caveats: Progression to ophthalmopathy was predicted a median of about 6.6 months early. Most clonotypes expanded in thyroid above 0.001 were likewise present in blood.

RNA transcripts served as the template for amplifying TCR beta CDR3 regions. The HTBI primer set served for first-round RT-PCR of the TCR CDR3. TCRdb ran MiXCR on the multiplex PCR reads and lists one entry per CDR3 protein. The sample has 500,000 to 600,000 distinct CDR3 sequences; 20% are singletons. On this clonotype: Its antigen is currently unknown.

This CDR3 is 15 amino acids long. The V gene's germline CDR1 is SGHNT and CDR2 YENEEA. Trimming at V came to 4 bases and at J to 2 bases, leaving 5 bases not matched to a gene. Specimen: blood. The gene calls are TRBV11-3 and TRBJ2-1; TRBD1 matches at 7 bases. This receptor was obtained from a man aged 35 to 55 with Graves' ophthalmopathy. DNA for the CDR3: TGTGCCAGCAGCTCCAGGGACAGCCCCTACAATGAGCAGTTCTTC. Its translation: CASSSRDSPYNEQFF.